These T cell receptor beta chains were read from a single sample in a study of cytomegalovirus exposure and HLA in healthy donors. This table comes from immunoSEQ multiplex PCR, and its TCRdb copy is limited to in-frame clones, with some not included. The sample includes approximately 150,000 clones, approximately 80% of them seen just once. Sample: PBMCs. The receptors were gathered from a man aged 25 to 45 in good health and CMV-seropositive. Both conserved end residues are part of each CDR3. D genes are given only for firm matches. Some rows mark clone size as missing; the rest say once, few, many or name a class of expanded clone.

cdr3_nt: TGTGCCAGCAGCACTAGGTGGACAGAACCTTATAGCAATCAGCCCCAGCATTTT
cdr3_aa: CASSTRWTEPYSNQPQHF
v_call: TRBV21-1
clone_size: few
j_call: TRBJ1-5
d_call: .
cdr3_length: 18

cdr3_nt: TGTGCCAGCAGTTACCGACATATGAACACTGAAGCTTTCTTT
cdr3_aa: CASSYRHMNTEAFF
v_call: TRBV6-5
clone_size: .
j_call: TRBJ1-1
d_call: .
cdr3_length: 14

cdr3_nt: TGTGCCAGCAGTGAATTAAACTATGGCTACACCTTC
cdr3_aa: CASSELNYGYTF
v_call: TRBV25-1
clone_size: .
j_call: TRBJ1-2
d_call: .
cdr3_length: 12

cdr3_nt: TGTGCCAGCTCACCAGACAGGGGGCAAACTGAAGCTTTCTTT
cdr3_aa: CASSPDRGQTEAFF
v_call: TRBV18
clone_size: .
j_call: TRBJ1-1
d_call: TRBD1
cdr3_length: 14

cdr3_nt: TGCAGCGTTGGGCGTAGCGGGGGGGGTGAGCAGTTCTTC
cdr3_aa: CSVGRSGGGEQFF
v_call: TRBV29-1
clone_size: .
j_call: TRBJ2-1
d_call: TRBD2
cdr3_length: 13

cdr3_nt: TGTGCTAGTGGTCCGACAGGGCCACTGGGAGGCTACACCTTC
cdr3_aa: CASGPTGPLGGYTF
v_call: TRBV12-5
clone_size: .
j_call: TRBJ1-2
d_call: TRBD1
cdr3_length: 14

cdr3_nt: TGTGCCAGCAGTTTATCGGAGACCGGGGAGCTGTTTTTT
cdr3_aa: CASSLSETGELFF
v_call: TRBV27
clone_size: .
j_call: TRBJ2-2
d_call: .
cdr3_length: 13

cdr3_nt: TGTGCCAGCAGCTTAGAGCGGGAGGGCCGGAATGAGCAGTTCTTC
cdr3_aa: CASSLEREGRNEQFF
v_call: TRBV11-2
clone_size: .
j_call: TRBJ2-1
d_call: TRBD2
cdr3_length: 15

cdr3_nt: TGTGCCAGCAGCTTACGACAGGGGAACGAAAAACTGTTTTTT
cdr3_aa: CASSLRQGNEKLFF
v_call: TRBV7-2
clone_size: .
j_call: TRBJ1-4
d_call: TRBD1
cdr3_length: 14

cdr3_nt: TGTGCCAGCAGTTTGGCCGGAGGGATGGGCTACAATGAGCAGTTCTTC
cdr3_aa: CASSLAGGMGYNEQFF
v_call: TRBV27
clone_size: .
j_call: TRBJ2-1
d_call: .
cdr3_length: 16

cdr3_nt: TGTGCCAGCAGCTGGGACAGGGGGTACACTGAAGCTTTCTTT
cdr3_aa: CASSWDRGYTEAFF
v_call: TRBV5-6
clone_size: .
j_call: TRBJ1-1
d_call: TRBD1
cdr3_length: 14

cdr3_nt: TGTGCCAGCAGTCGCGGGGGATCGAACACTGAAGCTTTCTTT
cdr3_aa: CASSRGGSNTEAFF
v_call: TRBV7-6
clone_size: once
j_call: TRBJ1-1
d_call: .
cdr3_length: 14

cdr3_nt: TGTGCCAGCAGCGTAGATCCGAGGAGGCAAGAGACCCAGTACTTC
cdr3_aa: CASSVDPRRQETQYF
v_call: TRBV9
clone_size: .
j_call: TRBJ2-5
d_call: .
cdr3_length: 15

cdr3_nt: TGTGCCAGCAGCCAAGGACTTAGCACAGATACGCAGTATTTT
cdr3_aa: CASSQGLSTDTQYF
v_call: TRBV14
clone_size: .
j_call: TRBJ2-3
d_call: .
cdr3_length: 14

cdr3_nt: TGTGCCTGGACAGTCCAAGAGACCCAGTACTTC
cdr3_aa: CAWTVQETQYF
v_call: TRBV30
clone_size: once
j_call: TRBJ2-5
d_call: .
cdr3_length: 11

cdr3_nt: TGTGCCAGCAGTTCGAGGACTAATAATTCACCCCTCCACTTT
cdr3_aa: CASSSRTNNSPLHF
v_call: TRBV6-5
clone_size: .
j_call: TRBJ1-6
d_call: .
cdr3_length: 14

cdr3_nt: TGTGCCAGCAGTTTAACACTGGTAGCGGGAGAAGAGACCCAGTACTTC
cdr3_aa: CASSLTLVAGEETQYF
v_call: TRBV28
clone_size: .
j_call: TRBJ2-5
d_call: TRBD2
cdr3_length: 16

cdr3_nt: TGTGCCAGCAGTGAGCGGGACTACGAGCAGTACTTC
cdr3_aa: CASSERDYEQYF
v_call: TRBV2
clone_size: .
j_call: TRBJ2-7
d_call: .
cdr3_length: 12

cdr3_nt: TGTGCCAGCAGTCCCAGAGACAGGGGAGCTGAAAAACTGTTTTTT
cdr3_aa: CASSPRDRGAEKLFF
v_call: TRBV6-5
clone_size: .
j_call: TRBJ1-4
d_call: TRBD1
cdr3_length: 15

cdr3_nt: TGTGCCAGCGGTCCGGGACAGAACACTGAAGCTTTCTTT
cdr3_aa: CASGPGQNTEAFF
v_call: TRBV27
clone_size: .
j_call: TRBJ1-1
d_call: .
cdr3_length: 13

cdr3_nt: TGCGCCAGCAGTCCGGGACAGACGAACACCGGGGAGCTGTTTTTT
cdr3_aa: CASSPGQTNTGELFF
v_call: TRBV10-1
clone_size: .
j_call: TRBJ2-2
d_call: TRBD1
cdr3_length: 15

cdr3_nt: TGCGCCAGCAGCCACCTCGGCGGGGGGGCTCAAGAGACCCAGTACTTC
cdr3_aa: CASSHLGGGAQETQYF
v_call: TRBV4-3
clone_size: .
j_call: TRBJ2-5
d_call: TRBD2
cdr3_length: 16

cdr3_nt: TGCGCCAGCAGCCTCCGACAATGGACAGGGGGCGAGAGGACTGAAGCTTTCTTT
cdr3_aa: CASSLRQWTGGERTEAFF
v_call: TRBV4-1
clone_size: .
j_call: TRBJ1-1
d_call: TRBD1
cdr3_length: 18

cdr3_nt: TGTGCCAGCAGCCCTACTAGCGGGAGGGCCGGGGAGCTGTTTTTT
cdr3_aa: CASSPTSGRAGELFF
v_call: TRBV7-9
clone_size: .
j_call: TRBJ2-2
d_call: TRBD2
cdr3_length: 15

cdr3_nt: TGTGCCAGCAGCTTAGCGGGGGTCTTC
cdr3_aa: CASSLAGVF
v_call: TRBV11-3
clone_size: .
j_call: TRBJ2-1
d_call: .
cdr3_length: 9

cdr3_nt: TGTGCCAGCAGTTTAAATGTTCCCCTGTACTTC
cdr3_aa: CASSLNVPLYF
v_call: TRBV28
clone_size: .
j_call: TRBJ2-5
d_call: .
cdr3_length: 11

cdr3_nt: TGCGCCAGCAGCCAAGAAATAGCGGGGGGATCCTACAATGAGCAGTTCTTC
cdr3_aa: CASSQEIAGGSYNEQFF
v_call: TRBV4-3
clone_size: .
j_call: TRBJ2-1
d_call: TRBD2
cdr3_length: 17

cdr3_nt: TGTGCCAGCAGCCCGGGACAGTGGAATTCACCCCTCCACTTT
cdr3_aa: CASSPGQWNSPLHF
v_call: TRBV6-5
clone_size: .
j_call: TRBJ1-6
d_call: TRBD1
cdr3_length: 14

cdr3_nt: TGCGCCAGCAGTGAAGGGGGTAATGACGGGGAGCTGTTTTTT
cdr3_aa: CASSEGGNDGELFF
v_call: TRBV10-1
clone_size: .
j_call: TRBJ2-2
d_call: .
cdr3_length: 14

cdr3_nt: TGTGCCAGCAGCCGACTAGCGGGAGGGGAGCAGTACTTC
cdr3_aa: CASSRLAGGEQYF
v_call: TRBV11-3
clone_size: .
j_call: TRBJ2-7
d_call: TRBD2
cdr3_length: 13

cdr3_nt: TGCGCCTCCCGGGGTGAAGGGTTACACGAGCAGTACTTC
cdr3_aa: CASRGEGLHEQYF
v_call: TRBV5-1
clone_size: .
j_call: TRBJ2-7
d_call: .
cdr3_length: 13

cdr3_nt: TGTGCCACCAGCGGTGATAGCGGGAGCAGCTACGAGCAGTACTTC
cdr3_aa: CATSGDSGSSYEQYF
v_call: TRBV15
clone_size: .
j_call: TRBJ2-7
d_call: TRBD2
cdr3_length: 15

cdr3_nt: TGTGCCAGTCGCACTCTCGGGAGGGGGCGAAATGAAAAACTGTTTTTT
cdr3_aa: CASRTLGRGRNEKLFF
v_call: TRBV19
clone_size: once
j_call: TRBJ1-4
d_call: TRBD1
cdr3_length: 16

cdr3_nt: TGTGCCAGCTCACCCCGGGACAGGAAACGCTATGGCTACACCTTC
cdr3_aa: CASSPRDRKRYGYTF
v_call: TRBV18
clone_size: .
j_call: TRBJ1-2
d_call: TRBD1
cdr3_length: 15

cdr3_nt: TGTGCCAGCAGCTTGGCACCATGGGATACGCAGTATTTT
cdr3_aa: CASSLAPWDTQYF
v_call: TRBV7-9
clone_size: .
j_call: TRBJ2-3
d_call: .
cdr3_length: 13

cdr3_nt: TGCAGCGTTGAAGATTTAGGAGGGAACACCGGGGAGCTGTTTTTT
cdr3_aa: CSVEDLGGNTGELFF
v_call: TRBV29-1
clone_size: few
j_call: TRBJ2-2
d_call: .
cdr3_length: 15

cdr3_nt: TGTGCCAGCTCACCCAGGGGCGGGAGCACAGATACGCAGTATTTT
cdr3_aa: CASSPRGGSTDTQYF
v_call: TRBV18
clone_size: .
j_call: TRBJ2-3
d_call: .
cdr3_length: 15

cdr3_nt: TGTGCCAGCAGTTATGGGGCCTCTGGAAACACCATATATTTT
cdr3_aa: CASSYGASGNTIYF
v_call: TRBV6-5
clone_size: .
j_call: TRBJ1-3
d_call: .
cdr3_length: 14

cdr3_nt: TGTGCCAGCAGCTCACTTTTGGGGCAGGGCCAAGAGACCCAGTACTTC
cdr3_aa: CASSSLLGQGQETQYF
v_call: TRBV5-5
clone_size: .
j_call: TRBJ2-5
d_call: .
cdr3_length: 16

cdr3_nt: TGCGCCAGCAGCATGGGACAGGGGCTCTACGAGCAGTACTTC
cdr3_aa: CASSMGQGLYEQYF
v_call: TRBV5-1
clone_size: few
j_call: TRBJ2-7
d_call: TRBD1
cdr3_length: 14

cdr3_nt: TGTGCCAGCAGTTCGCGACTAGCGGGAGACACAGATACGCAGTATTTT
cdr3_aa: CASSSRLAGDTDTQYF
v_call: TRBV28
clone_size: .
j_call: TRBJ2-3
d_call: TRBD2
cdr3_length: 16

cdr3_nt: TGTGCCAGCAGCTTAGCTCTAGGATGGGATGAGCAGTTCTTC
cdr3_aa: CASSLALGWDEQFF
v_call: TRBV7-9
clone_size: .
j_call: TRBJ2-1
d_call: .
cdr3_length: 14

cdr3_nt: TGTGCCAGCAGCTGGGGACTAGCCTGGTACGAGCAGTACTTC
cdr3_aa: CASSWGLAWYEQYF
v_call: TRBV7-9
clone_size: .
j_call: TRBJ2-7
d_call: TRBD2
cdr3_length: 14

cdr3_nt: TGCGCCAGCAGCTTAAGTAGCGGGACGAACACCGGGGAGCTGTTTTTT
cdr3_aa: CASSLSSGTNTGELFF
v_call: TRBV5-1
clone_size: .
j_call: TRBJ2-2
d_call: TRBD2
cdr3_length: 16

cdr3_nt: TGTGCCAGCTCACCAACGGGAGTTGGAAACACCATATATTTT
cdr3_aa: CASSPTGVGNTIYF
v_call: TRBV18
clone_size: .
j_call: TRBJ1-3
d_call: .
cdr3_length: 14

cdr3_nt: TGCGCCAGCAGCGGAGGGGGCAGGGGAGACTACGAGCAGTACTTC
cdr3_aa: CASSGGGRGDYEQYF
v_call: TRBV5-1
clone_size: .
j_call: TRBJ2-7
d_call: .
cdr3_length: 15

cdr3_nt: TGTGCCAGCACCCTATCCACGGGAGGCGAGCAGTTCTTC
cdr3_aa: CASTLSTGGEQFF
v_call: TRBV28
clone_size: .
j_call: TRBJ2-1
d_call: TRBD2
cdr3_length: 13

cdr3_nt: TGCAGCGTTGCAGGGGGAAGCAATCAGCCCCAGCATTTT
cdr3_aa: CSVAGGSNQPQHF
v_call: TRBV29-1
clone_size: .
j_call: TRBJ1-5
d_call: TRBD1
cdr3_length: 13

cdr3_nt: TGTGCCAGCAGCTTGGGGGGAAGGGAAAAACTGTTTTTT
cdr3_aa: CASSLGGREKLFF
v_call: TRBV11-2
clone_size: .
j_call: TRBJ1-4
d_call: .
cdr3_length: 13

cdr3_nt: TGCGCCAGCAGCTTGGGGCTAGCAGGAGATACGCAGTATTTT
cdr3_aa: CASSLGLAGDTQYF
v_call: TRBV5-1
clone_size: .
j_call: TRBJ2-3
d_call: .
cdr3_length: 14

cdr3_nt: TGTGCCACCAGCCCCCGTAGCGGGGCGAGGCGCTACGAGCAGTACTTC
cdr3_aa: CATSPRSGARRYEQYF
v_call: TRBV15
clone_size: .
j_call: TRBJ2-7
d_call: TRBD2
cdr3_length: 16